This record covers a single TCR beta chain. This sample was taken from a study of blood T cell repertoires in COVID-19. Background on the study: Sites across the United States, Italy and Spain contributed samples from acute and convalescent COVID-19. T cells, B-cell-depleted T cells, or PBMCs supplied cDNA or gDNA.

The germline gives CDR1 MNHNS, CDR2 SASEGT. This CDR3 contains 14 residues. The V gene lost 1 base and the J gene lost 4 bases, with 10 bases spanning the gap. In the authors' methods: Reference gene primer amplification in the assay estimated nucleated cell counts. Using immunoSEQ multiplex PCR, the repertoire was profiled, and TCRdb retains in-frame clones only, with some absent. V and J calls and clone size are as listed in that table; D and trimming were resolved from the DNA. Seen here are some 240,000 clones, 75% to 90% observed once, and the top ten hold about 9.4%. A Seattle source enrolled patients during active infection and followed them longitudinally.

Sequencing was carried out using peripheral blood. This TCR came from a woman in her seventies with COVID-19, enrolled during active disease. The V call is TRBV6-1, the J call TRBJ1-1, with a tentative D call TRBD1 (5 bases). In nucleotides, the CDR3 is TGTGCCAGCAGTGAAGACAGGTTAACCACTGAAGCTTTCTTT. Its protein is CASSEDRLTTEAFF.